This T cell receptor (beta chain) was observed in a study of blood T cell repertoires in COVID-19. Overall study context: The samples span acute and convalescent COVID-19 from the United States, Italy and Spain.

In germline, CDR1 is SGHVS, CDR2 FQNEAQ. The V and J ends lost 10 bases and 6 bases respectively, with 15 bases between them. The CDR3 is 12 residues long. Under the authors' procedure: Counts of nucleated cells, estimated from reference gene primer amplification, were obtained. Here immunoSEQ multiplex PCR was the method, and the copy in TCRdb shows in-frame clones only, minus some. V, J and clone size derive from that table, while D and trimming were established from the DNA sequence. Of tens of thousands of clones detected, roughly 90% appear once; the ten largest clones hold approximately 12%. The specimen was peripheral blood. V usage is TRBV7-8 and J usage is TRBJ1-1; D gene uncertain. The sequence came from a man aged 55 to 70 with active COVID-19. The CDR3 sequence: CAIRQMEPEAFF. Written as DNA, the CDR3 is TGTGCCATCAGGCAGATGGAGCCTGAAGCTTTCTTT.